The 20 T cell receptor beta chains below come from one sample, sequenced in a study of blood T cell repertoires in COVID-19. Using immunoSEQ multiplex PCR, the repertoire was profiled, and TCRdb retains in-frame clones only, with some absent. The profile covers around 20,000 clones, with around 92% appearing a single time and roughly 6% taken by the ten largest. Sequencing was performed on peripheral blood. The source is a human donor in a cohort sampled during active COVID-19.

This sequence joins TRBV30 and TRBJ1-6; perhaps TRBD1 as D (6 bases). With 8 bases removed from V and 0 bases from J, the gap between germline ends came to 11 bases. CDR1 is GTSNPN, CDR2 SVGIG, per germline (reference sequence). The CDR3 sequence is 14 residues long. Written as DNA, the CDR3 is TGTGCCAGTACAGGGAGCTCCTATAATTCACCCCTCCACTTT. Its protein is CASTGSSYNSPLHF.

V usage is TRBV9 and J usage is TRBJ1-3; tentative D call: TRBD1 (6 bases). Germline CDR1 is SGDLS and CDR2 is YYNGEE. CDR3 length: 16 residues. V shed 0 bases and J shed 8 bases, with 18 bases lying between them. The CDR3 loop is CASSVGGGAGVDTIYF. The CDR3 region has the DNA TGTGCCAGCAGCGTAGGAGGCGGTGCAGGGGTGGACACCATATATTTT.

The chain uses TRBV12-3 or TRBV12-4 and TRBJ2-7, with D maybe TRBD2 (5 bases). CDR3 length equals 12 residues. The V end was cut by 4 bases, the J end by 3 bases, with 7 bases between. The CDR3 region is CASSSGLYEQYF. CDR3 sequence (DNA): TGTGCCAGCAGTTCAGGACTCTACGAGCAGTACTTC.

The chain links TRBV11-2 to TRBJ2-2, with 9 bases lining up with TRBD2. V lost 1 base and J lost 7; bases outside the gene matches: 13. Germline CDR1 SGHAT, CDR2 FQNNGV. There are 18 residues in the CDR3. DNA for the CDR3: TGTGCCAGCAGCTTAGGAAGAAGCGGGGGGCGCGTTGGCGGGGAGCTGTTTTTT. Its protein product is CASSLGRSGGRVGGELFF.

The rearrangement joins TRBV30 to TRBJ1-2, with D unresolved. The CDR3 totals 13 residues. The germline CDR1 and CDR2 sequences are GTSNPN and SVGIG (reference sequence). The V end was cut by 0 bases, the J end by 3 bases, with 8 bases between. The CDR3 nucleotides are TGTGCCTGGAGTGTTGGCGGGCACTATGGCTACACCTTC. Encoded protein: CAWSVGGHYGYTF.

The rearrangement links TRBV11-2 to TRBJ2-2; D gene uncertain. Germline V gene data show CDR1 as SGHAT and CDR2 as FQNNGV. The CDR3 loop spans 16 amino acids. The V end was cut by 4 bases, the J end by 4 bases, with 16 bases between. Here the CDR3 reads CASSSRRDTSTGELFF. The CDR3 DNA reads TGTGCCAGCAGCTCCCGACGTGACACGAGCACCGGGGAGCTGTTTTTT.

This clone appeared a few times. The chain combines TRBV24-1 with TRBJ2-3; no reliable D call. The length of the CDR3 is 13 residues. Trimming shortened V by 3 bases and J by 4 bases, and 7 bases separated the two germline ends. Germline CDR1 is KGHDR and CDR2 is SFDVKD. The CDR3 region has the DNA TGTGCCACCAGTGATCTACCCTCAGATACGCAGTATTTT. The encoded protein is CATSDLPSDTQYF.

The chain uses TRBV5-6 and TRBJ2-3; 11 nucleotides line up with TRBD2. Germline loops: CDR1 SGHDT, CDR2 YYEEEE. CDR3 length equals 19 residues. Losses at the gene ends were 7 bases for V and 2 bases for J; bases not matched to a gene: 18. CDR3 nucleotides: TGTGCCAGCTCGAGGGGGGTAGCGGGAGGGCCAGGGTCCACAGATACGCAGTATTTT. Residues: CASSRGVAGGPGSTDTQYF.

For this clone: The same CDR3 can be traced to other DNA sequences in this sample. The chain is built from TRBV3-1 (or the pseudogene TRBV3-2) and TRBJ1-2; 7 nucleotides agree with TRBD1. Germline CDR1 and CDR2: LGHDT and YNNKEL (reference sequence). There are 13 residues in the CDR3. V was pared by 6 bases and J by 5 bases, with 6 bases of the junction left unmatched. The CDR3 coding sequence is TGTGCCAGCAGTCCAGACAGGGTTTATGGCTACACCTTC. This codes for CASSPDRVYGYTF.

This clone appeared a single time. This chain links TRBV27 with TRBJ1-6; D gene uncertain. The V gene's germline CDR1 is MNHEY and CDR2 SMNVEV (reference sequence). The germline V and J ends were trimmed by 3 bases and 10 bases, with 10 bases remaining between them. CDR3 length equals 13 residues. DNA of the CDR3: TGTGCCAGCAGTTTGTTGGGAGGGTCACCCCTCCACTTT. Translated: CASSLLGGSPLHF.

The chain combines TRBV9 with TRBJ2-3; 8 bases map to TRBD1. The CDR3 extends over 16 amino acids. Germline values: CDR1 SGDLS, CDR2 YYNGEE. V trimming: 3 bases; J trimming: 0 bases; junction bases outside the gene matches: 6. The CDR3 is CASSAWDRPSTDTQYF. In DNA, the CDR3 is TGTGCCAGCAGCGCCTGGGACAGGCCTAGCACAGATACGCAGTATTTT. The full variable domain, in which reference TRBV9 and TRBJ2-3 provide the parts outside the CDR3, is DSGVTQTPKHLITATGQRVTLRCSPRSGDLSVYWYQQSLDQGLQFLIQYYNGEERAKGNILERFSAQQFPDLHSELNLSSLELGDSALYFCASSAWDRPSTDTQYFGPGTRLTVL.

The count of this clone is one. The chain is built from TRBV2 and TRBJ1-1, with D hard to call. The CDR3 runs 11 residues. V was shortened by 4 bases and J by 5 bases, with 5 bases between the two germline ends. CDR1 and CDR2 (germline): SNHLY, FYNNEI. Written as DNA, the CDR3 is TGTGCCAGCAGTGGGGCGACTGAAGCTTTCTTT. This encodes CASSGATEAFF.

The chain recombines TRBV27 with TRBJ2-7, with 8 bases identical to TRBD1. The CDR3 spans 15 residues. J gave up 0 bases and V 6 bases, and 7 bases lay outside the gene matches. Germline V gene lookup returns CDR1 MNHEY and CDR2 SMNVEV (reference sequence). The CDR3, as DNA: TGTGCCAGCAGCCCTGGGACAGGTGGCTCCTACGAGCAGTACTTC. Amino acid sequence: CASSPGTGGSYEQYF.

The CDR3 coding sequence is TGTGCCAGCAGTTTTGCCGGAGGCCTGGGGGCCAACGTCCTGACTTTC. Protein: CASSFAGGLGANVLTF. The chain employs TRBV27 and TRBJ2-6; D possibly corresponds to TRBD2 (5 bases). The CDR3 sequence is 16 residues long. CDR1 is MNHEY, CDR2 SMNVEV, per germline (reference sequence). Trimming removed 3 bases at V and 4 bases at J, with 13 bases between.

The chain employs TRBV10-1 and TRBJ2-1, with TRBD1 identical over 9 bases. Germline trimming cut 5 bases from V and 5 bases from J; bases unmatched to any gene: 16. The germline CDR1 and CDR2 sequences are WNHNN and SYGVQD (reference sequence). The CDR3 is 18 amino acids. The CDR3 DNA reads as TGCGCCAGCAGTCCGGGCCCCAAACAGGGGGCGTCGAACAATGAGCAGTTCTTC. Its translation: CASSPGPKQGASNNEQFF.

This sequence joins TRBV9 and TRBJ1-1; the match to TRBD1 covers 11 bases. V lost 3 bases and J lost 4; bases outside the gene matches: 8. Germline V gives CDR1 SGDLS, CDR2 YYNGEE. This CDR3 region has 16 residues. The CDR3 DNA is TGTGCCAGCAGCGCAGGACAGGGGGCGTATGGCACTGAAGCTTTCTTT. This translates into CASSAGQGAYGTEAFF.

This clone was recorded only once. The chain recombines TRBV28 with TRBJ2-3; 10 positions agree with TRBD2. This CDR3 has 15 amino acids. Germline CDR1 and CDR2: MDHEN and SYDVKM. With V trimmed by 6 bases and J by 2 bases, 5 bases remained unmatched. The CDR3 DNA is TGTGCCAGCAGGCCCACTAGCGGGACCACAGATACGCAGTATTTT. This codes for CASRPTSGTTDTQYF.

Only one count was recorded for this clone. The V gene is TRBV6-1, the J gene TRBJ1-2; D may be TRBD1 (6 bases). V lost 2 bases, J lost 4 bases, and 8 bases lay in between. Looked up from germline, CDR1 is MNHNS and CDR2 is SASEGT. The CDR3 has 13 residues. The CDR3 DNA follows: TGTGCCAGCAGTGAAACAGGGACCTATGGCTACACCTTC. Translated, it gives CASSETGTYGYTF.

The rearrangement joins TRBV6-5 to TRBJ1-1; no clear D gene. The CDR3 is made up of 14 amino acids. Germline CDR1 is MNHEY and CDR2 is SVGAGI. V was trimmed by 2 bases and J by 3 bases, leaving 10 bases between them. This CDR3 is CASSYGHRDTEAFF. In DNA, the CDR3 is TGTGCCAGCAGTTACGGGCACAGAGACACTGAAGCTTTCTTT.

This sequence joins TRBV7-9 and TRBJ2-7; 8 positions agree with TRBD2. The V gene's germline CDR1 is SEHNR and CDR2 FQNEAQ (reference sequence). The CDR3 spans 17 residues. The V and J ends lost 0 bases and 2 bases, in that order; junction bases with no gene match: 9. CDR3 in amino acids: CASSLAGAGAFTYEQYF. CDR3 DNA: TGTGCCAGCAGCTTAGCGGGAGCGGGAGCCTTTACCTACGAGCAGTACTTC.